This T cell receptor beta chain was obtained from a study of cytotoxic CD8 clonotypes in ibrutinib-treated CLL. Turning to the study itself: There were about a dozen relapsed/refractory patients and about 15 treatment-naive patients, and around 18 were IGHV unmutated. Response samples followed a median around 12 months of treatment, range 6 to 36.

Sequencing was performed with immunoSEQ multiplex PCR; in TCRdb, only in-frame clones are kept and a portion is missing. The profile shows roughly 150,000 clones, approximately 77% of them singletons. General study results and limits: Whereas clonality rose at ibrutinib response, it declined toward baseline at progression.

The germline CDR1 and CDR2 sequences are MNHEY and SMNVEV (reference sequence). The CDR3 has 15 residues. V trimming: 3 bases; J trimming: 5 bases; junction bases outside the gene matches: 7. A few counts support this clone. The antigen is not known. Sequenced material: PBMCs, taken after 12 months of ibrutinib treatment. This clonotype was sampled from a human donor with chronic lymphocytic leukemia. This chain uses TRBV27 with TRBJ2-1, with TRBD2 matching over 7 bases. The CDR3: CASSLRERGHNEQFF. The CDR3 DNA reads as TGTGCCAGCAGTTTGAGAGAGCGGGGACACAATGAGCAGTTCTTC.